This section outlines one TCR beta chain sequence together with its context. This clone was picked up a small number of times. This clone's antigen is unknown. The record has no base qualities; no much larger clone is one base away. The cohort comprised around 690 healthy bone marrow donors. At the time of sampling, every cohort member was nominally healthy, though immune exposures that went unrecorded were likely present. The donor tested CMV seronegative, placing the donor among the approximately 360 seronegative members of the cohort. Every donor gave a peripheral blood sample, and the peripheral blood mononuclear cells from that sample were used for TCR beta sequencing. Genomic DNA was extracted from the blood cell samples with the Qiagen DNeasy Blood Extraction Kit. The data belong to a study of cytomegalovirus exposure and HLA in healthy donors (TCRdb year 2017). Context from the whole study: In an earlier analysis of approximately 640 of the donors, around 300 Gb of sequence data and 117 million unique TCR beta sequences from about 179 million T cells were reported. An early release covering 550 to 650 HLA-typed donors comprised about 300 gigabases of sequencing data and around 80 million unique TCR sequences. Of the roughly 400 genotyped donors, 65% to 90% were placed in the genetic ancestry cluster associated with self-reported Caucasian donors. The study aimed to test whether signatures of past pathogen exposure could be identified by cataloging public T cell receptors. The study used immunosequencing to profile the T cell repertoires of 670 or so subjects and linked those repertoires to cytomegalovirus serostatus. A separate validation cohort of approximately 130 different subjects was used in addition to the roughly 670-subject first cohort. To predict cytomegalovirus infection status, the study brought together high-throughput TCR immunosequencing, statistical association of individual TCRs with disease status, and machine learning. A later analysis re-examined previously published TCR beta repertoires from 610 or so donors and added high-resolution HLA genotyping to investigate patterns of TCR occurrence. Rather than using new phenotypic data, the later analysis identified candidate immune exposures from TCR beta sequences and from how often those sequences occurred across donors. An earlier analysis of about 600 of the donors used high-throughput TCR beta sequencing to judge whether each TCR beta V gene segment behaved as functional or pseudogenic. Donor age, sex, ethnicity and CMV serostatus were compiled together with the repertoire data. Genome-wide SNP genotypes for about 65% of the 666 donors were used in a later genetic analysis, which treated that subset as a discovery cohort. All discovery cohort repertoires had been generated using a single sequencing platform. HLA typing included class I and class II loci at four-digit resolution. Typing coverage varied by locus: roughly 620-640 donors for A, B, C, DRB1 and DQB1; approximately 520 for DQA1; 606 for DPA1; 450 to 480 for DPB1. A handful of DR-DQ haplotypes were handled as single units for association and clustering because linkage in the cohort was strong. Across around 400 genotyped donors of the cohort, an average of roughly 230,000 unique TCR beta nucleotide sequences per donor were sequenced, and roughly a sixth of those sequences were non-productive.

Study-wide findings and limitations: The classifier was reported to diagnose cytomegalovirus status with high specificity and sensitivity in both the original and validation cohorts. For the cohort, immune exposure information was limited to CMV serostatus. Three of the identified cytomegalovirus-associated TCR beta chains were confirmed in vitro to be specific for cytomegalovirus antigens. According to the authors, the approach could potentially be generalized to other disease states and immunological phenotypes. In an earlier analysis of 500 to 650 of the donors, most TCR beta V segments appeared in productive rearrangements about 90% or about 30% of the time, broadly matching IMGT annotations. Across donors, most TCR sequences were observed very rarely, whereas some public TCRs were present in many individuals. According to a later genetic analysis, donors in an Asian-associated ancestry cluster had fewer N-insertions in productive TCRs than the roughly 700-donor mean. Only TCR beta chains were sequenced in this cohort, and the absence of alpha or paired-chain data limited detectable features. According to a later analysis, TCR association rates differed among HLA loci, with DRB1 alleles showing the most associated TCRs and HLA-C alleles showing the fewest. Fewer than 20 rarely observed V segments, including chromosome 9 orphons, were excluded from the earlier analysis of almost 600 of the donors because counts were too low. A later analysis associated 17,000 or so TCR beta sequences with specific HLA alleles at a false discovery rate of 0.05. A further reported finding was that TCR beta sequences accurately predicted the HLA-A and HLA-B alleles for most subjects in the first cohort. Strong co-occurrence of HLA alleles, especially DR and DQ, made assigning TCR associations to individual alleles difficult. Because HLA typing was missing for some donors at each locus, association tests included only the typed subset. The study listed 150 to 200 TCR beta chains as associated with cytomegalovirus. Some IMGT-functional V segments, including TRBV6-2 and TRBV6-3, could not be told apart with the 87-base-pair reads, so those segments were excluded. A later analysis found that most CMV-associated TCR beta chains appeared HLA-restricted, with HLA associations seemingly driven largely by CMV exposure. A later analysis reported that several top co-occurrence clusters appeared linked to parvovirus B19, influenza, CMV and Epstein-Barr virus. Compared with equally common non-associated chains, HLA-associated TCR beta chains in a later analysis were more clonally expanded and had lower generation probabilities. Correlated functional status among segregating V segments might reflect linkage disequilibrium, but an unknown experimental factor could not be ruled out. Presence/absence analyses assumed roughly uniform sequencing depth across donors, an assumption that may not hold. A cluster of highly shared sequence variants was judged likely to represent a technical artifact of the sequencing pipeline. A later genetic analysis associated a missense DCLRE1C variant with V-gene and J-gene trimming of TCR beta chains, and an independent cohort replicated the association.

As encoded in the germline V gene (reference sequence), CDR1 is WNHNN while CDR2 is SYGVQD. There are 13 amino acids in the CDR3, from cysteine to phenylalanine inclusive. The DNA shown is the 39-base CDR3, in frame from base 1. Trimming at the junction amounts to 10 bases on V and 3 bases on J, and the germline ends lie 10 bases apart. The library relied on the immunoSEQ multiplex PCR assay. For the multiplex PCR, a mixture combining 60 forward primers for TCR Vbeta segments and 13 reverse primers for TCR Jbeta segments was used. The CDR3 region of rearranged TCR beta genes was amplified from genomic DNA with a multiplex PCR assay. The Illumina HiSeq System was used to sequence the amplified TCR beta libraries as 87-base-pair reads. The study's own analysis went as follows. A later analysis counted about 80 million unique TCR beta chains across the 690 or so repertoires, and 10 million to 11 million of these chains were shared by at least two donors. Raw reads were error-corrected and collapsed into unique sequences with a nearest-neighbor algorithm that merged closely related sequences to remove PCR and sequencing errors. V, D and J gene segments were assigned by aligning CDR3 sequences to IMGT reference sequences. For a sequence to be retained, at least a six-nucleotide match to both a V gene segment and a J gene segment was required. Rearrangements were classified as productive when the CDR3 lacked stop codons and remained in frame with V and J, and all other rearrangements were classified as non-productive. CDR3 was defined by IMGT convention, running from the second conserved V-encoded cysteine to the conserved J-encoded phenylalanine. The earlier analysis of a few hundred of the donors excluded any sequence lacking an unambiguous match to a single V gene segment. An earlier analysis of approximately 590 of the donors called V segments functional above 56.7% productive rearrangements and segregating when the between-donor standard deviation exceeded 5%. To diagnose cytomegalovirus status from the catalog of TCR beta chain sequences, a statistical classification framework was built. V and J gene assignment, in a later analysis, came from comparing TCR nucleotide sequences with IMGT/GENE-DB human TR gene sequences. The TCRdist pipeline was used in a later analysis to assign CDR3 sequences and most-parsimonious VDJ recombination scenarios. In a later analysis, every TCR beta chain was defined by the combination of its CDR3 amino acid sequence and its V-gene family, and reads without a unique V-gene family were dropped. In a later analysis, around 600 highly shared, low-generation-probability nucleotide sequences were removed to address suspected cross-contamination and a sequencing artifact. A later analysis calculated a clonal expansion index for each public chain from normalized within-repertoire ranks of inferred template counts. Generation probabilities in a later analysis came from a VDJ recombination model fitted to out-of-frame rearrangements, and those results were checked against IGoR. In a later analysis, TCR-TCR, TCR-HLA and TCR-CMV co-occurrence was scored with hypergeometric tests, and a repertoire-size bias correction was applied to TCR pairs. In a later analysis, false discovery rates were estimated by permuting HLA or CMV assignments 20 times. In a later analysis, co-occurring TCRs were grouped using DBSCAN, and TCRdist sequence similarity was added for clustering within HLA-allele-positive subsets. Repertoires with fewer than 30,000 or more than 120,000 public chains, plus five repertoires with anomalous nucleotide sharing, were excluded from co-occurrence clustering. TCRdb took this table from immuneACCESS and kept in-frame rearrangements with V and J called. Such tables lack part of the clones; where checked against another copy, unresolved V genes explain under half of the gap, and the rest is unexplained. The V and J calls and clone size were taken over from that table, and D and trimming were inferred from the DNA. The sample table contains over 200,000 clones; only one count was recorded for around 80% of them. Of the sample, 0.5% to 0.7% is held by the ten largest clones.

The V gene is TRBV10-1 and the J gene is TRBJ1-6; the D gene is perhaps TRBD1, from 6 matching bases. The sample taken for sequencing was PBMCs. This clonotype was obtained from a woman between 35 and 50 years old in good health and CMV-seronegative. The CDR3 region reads CANGTNYNSPLHF. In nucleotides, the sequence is TGCGCCAACGGGACAAACTATAATTCACCCCTCCACTTT.